Described below is a single T cell receptor beta chain sequence and its context. Its antigen is currently unknown. The CDR3 contains 11 residues. Germline V gene data show CDR1 as MNHNS and CDR2 as SASEGT. Trimming removed 4 bases from V and 11 bases from J, with 11 bases in between. The primer mix had 60 Vbeta and 13 Jbeta primers. Generated by immunoSEQ multiplex PCR, the TCRdb table keeps only in-frame clones and is missing some. The sample records some 200,000 clones, approximately 78% being singletons. This record comes from a study of cytomegalovirus exposure and HLA in healthy donors. Study-wide findings and caveats: Trimming of TCR beta V- and J-genes showed a link, identified in a later analysis, to a missense DCLRE1C variant. The listing of some 170 TCR beta chains classed them as cytomegalovirus-associated. Rarity marked most TCR sequences, yet some public TCRs occurred in many donors.

The chain links TRBV6-1 to TRBJ1-1; no definite D call. Source material: PBMCs. The origin of this receptor is a young woman in good health and CMV-seronegative. The CDR3: CASSGSWEAFF. The CDR3, as DNA: TGTGCCAGCAGTGGAAGTTGGGAGGCTTTCTTT.